The 11 T cell receptor beta chains in this list originate from one sample, sequenced in a study of Graves' ophthalmopathy and Graves' hyperthyroidism. The TCR beta CDR3 regions underwent amplification from RNA transcripts. Second-round multiplex PCR came after a first-round RT-PCR that employed HTBI primers. From the multiplex PCR reads, TCRdb called clonotypes with MiXCR, one entry per CDR3 protein. The table shows hundreds of thousands of distinct CDR3 sequences, with around 21% occurring only once. The sample comprised peripheral blood. These TCRs come from a woman younger than 30 with stable Graves' hyperthyroidism.

This clonotype was recorded at least ten times. The chain is built from TRBV6-1 and TRBJ2-5, with D tentatively TRBD2 (5 bases). The CDR3 covers 14 residues. V lost 6 bases and J lost 0, with 11 bases in between. Germline V CDR1 and CDR2: MNHNS, SASEGT. In nucleotides, the CDR3 is TGTGCCAGCAGGGGAGATCCGTACCAAGAGACCCAGTACTTC. As protein: CASRGDPYQETQYF.

This clonotype was detected many times. The rearrangement links TRBV6-6 to TRBJ1-1, with D maybe TRBD1 (5 bases). The CDR3 extends over 13 amino acids. Germline loops: CDR1 MNHNY, CDR2 SVGAGI (reference sequence). Trimming pared 7 bases from V and 2 bases from J, leaving 11 bases between. CDR3 DNA sequence: TGTGCCAGCAAGGGACTTCTCAACACTGAAGCTTTCTTT. Translated: CASKGLLNTEAFF.

This chain connects TRBV15 to TRBJ1-1; D is unclear. V was clipped by 0 bases and J by 3 bases, with 8 bases between them. The CDR3 sequence is 14 residues long. In germline, CDR1 is LNHNV, CDR2 YYDKDF (reference sequence). CDR3 in DNA: TGTGCCACCAGCAGAGATTCTCGGGACACTGAAGCTTTCTTT. Translating it yields CATSRDSRDTEAFF.

This clonotype was detected a few times. The rearrangement uses TRBV30 and TRBJ2-7, with D perhaps TRBD2 (7 bases). CDR3 length: 14 residues. Germline lookup yields CDR1 GTSNPN and CDR2 SVGIG (reference sequence). V was pared by 3 bases and J by 3 bases, with 15 bases between. CDR3 nucleotide sequence: TGTGCCTGGAGCCCCCGGCGGGGGCACTACGAGCAGTACTTC. Amino acid sequence: CAWSPRRGHYEQYF.

The chain links TRBV29-1 to TRBJ2-7; D possibly corresponds to TRBD2 (6 bases). The germline V gene has CDR1 SQVTM and CDR2 ANQGSEA. This CDR3 is built from 13 residues. V gave up 6 bases and J gave up 7 bases, with 19 bases separating them. This chain's CDR3 is CSVEGSTGKEQYF. The CDR3 DNA is TGCAGCGTGGAGGGGTCGACTGGGAAAGAGCAGTACTTC.

The rearrangement uses TRBV20-1 and TRBJ2-7; TRBD1 agrees at 8 bases. Unmatched junction bases numbered 6, after V lost 6 bases and J lost 2 bases. This CDR3 has 13 residues. CDR1 and CDR2 (germline): DFQATT, SNEGSKA (reference sequence). The CDR3 is CSALDRGPYEQYF. Written as DNA, the CDR3 is TGCAGTGCCCTAGACAGGGGTCCCTACGAGCAGTACTTC.

Many counts were recorded for this clonotype. The CDR3 spells CSARAWTDQETQYF. The CDR3 region has the DNA TGCAGTGCTAGGGCGTGGACAGATCAAGAGACCCAGTACTTC. The rearrangement links TRBV20-1 to TRBJ2-5; D possibly corresponds to TRBD1 (6 bases). The V gene's germline CDR1 is DFQATT and CDR2 SNEGSKA (reference sequence). The V gene lost 3 bases and the J gene lost 2 bases, with 13 bases spanning the gap. CDR3 length: 14 amino acids.

The rearrangement links TRBV3-1 to TRBJ2-5; no clear D. Looked up from germline, CDR1 is LGHDT and CDR2 is YNNKEL (reference sequence). The CDR3 runs 17 residues. Trimming pared 0 bases from V and 0 bases from J, leaving 14 bases between. CDR3 DNA: TGTGCCAGCAGCCAAGATTCCCGTGTTGTGTACCAAGAGACCCAGTACTTC. This encodes CASSQDSRVVYQETQYF.

This clonotype was seen at least ten times. The chain carries TRBV5-6 and TRBJ2-4, with 9 nucleotides matching TRBD1. Germline CDR1 SGHDT, CDR2 YYEEEE. The CDR3 totals 15 residues. V gave up 4 bases and J gave up 5 bases; unmatched junction bases: 7. CDR3 region: CASSIRDRAQNIQYF. DNA of the CDR3: TGTGCCAGCAGCATCCGGGACAGGGCTCAAAACATTCAGTACTTC.

This clonotype was recorded at least ten times. The chain is built from TRBV20-1 and TRBJ1-1; a possible D gene is TRBD1 (5 bases). Trimming took 2 bases from V and 0 from J, leaving 16 bases between them. CDR3 length equals 16 residues. Germline CDR1 reads DFQATT; CDR2 reads SNEGSKA (reference sequence). The CDR3 reads CSARSIMRGVNTEAFF. The CDR3 nucleotides read TGCAGTGCTAGATCTATAATGCGGGGGGTGAACACTGAAGCTTTCTTT.

This chain connects TRBV7-8 to TRBJ1-5; 7 positions match TRBD1. Germline assignment: CDR1 SGHVS and CDR2 FQNEAQ. Trimming removed 6 bases from V and 0 bases from J; junction bases left unmatched: 8. The CDR3 consists of 16 residues. The CDR3 DNA follows: TGTGCCAGCAGTGCGGACAGGAGTTATAGCAATCAGCCCCAGCATTTT. Translation gives CASSADRSYSNQPQHF.